This is a list of T cell receptor beta chains from one sample in a study of T cell changes during pregnancy in multiple sclerosis. Only in-frame clones appear in the TCRdb table, and some are missing; sequencing was by immunoSEQ multiplex PCR. Found here are nearly 110,000 clones, 85% to 95% of them singletons; the top ten hold roughly 0.78%. The sequencing here drew on peripheral blood, taken in the third trimester of pregnancy. The receptors were sampled from a female donor in good health, enrolled as a control in a pregnancy study. The CDR3 runs from the conserved cysteine through the conserved F or W. Fields, in order: V gene, clone size, D gene, J gene, CDR3 protein, CDR3 DNA. The D gene is left open where the match is weak. Size is stated for part of the rows, as once, few or many counts, or as a class when the clone is expanded.

TRBV9	few	-	TRBJ1-1	CASSVVELNTEAFF	TGTGCCAGCAGCGTAGTGGAGTTGAACACTGAAGCTTTCTTT
TRBV10-3	-	TRBD1	TRBJ1-1	CAISRQGGAEAFF	TGTGCCATCAGTCGACAGGGGGGCGCTGAAGCTTTCTTT
TRBV5-6	once	-	TRBJ1-1	CASSSGQINTEAFF	TGTGCCAGCAGCTCAGGACAGATTAACACTGAAGCTTTCTTT
TRBV27	once	TRBD1	TRBJ1-2	CASSLSTGHGYTF	TGTGCCAGCAGTTTATCGACAGGGCATGGCTACACCTTC
TRBV7-3	-	-	TRBJ2-7	CASSLEAGTYEQYF	TGTGCCAGCAGCTTGGAGGCGGGAACCTACGAGCAGTACTTC
TRBV7-9	-	-	TRBJ1-2	CASSYPSGGDLMDYGYTF	TGTGCCAGCAGCTATCCGTCGGGGGGCGATTTAATGGACTATGGCTACACCTTC
TRBV6-6	-	TRBD1	TRBJ1-1	CASTAGQGVTRAFF	TGTGCCAGCACCGCGGGGCAGGGGGTTACGAGGGCTTTCTTT
TRBV5-1	-	-	TRBJ1-1	CASSLAGGRNTEAFF	TGCGCCAGCAGCTTGGCCGGGGGGAGGAACACTGAAGCTTTCTTT
TRBV27	once	-	TRBJ1-1	CASSSWGRLNTEAFF	TGTGCCAGCAGTTCCTGGGGGAGGTTGAACACTGAAGCTTTCTTT
TRBV2	-	-	TRBJ1-3	CASGEGRKNTIYF	TGTGCCAGCGGGGAGGGTCGAAAAAACACCATATATTTT
TRBV4-3	-	-	TRBJ1-2	CASSQDHEGGYGYTF	TGCGCCAGCAGCCAAGATCATGAGGGTGGCTATGGCTACACCTTC
TRBV6-6	-	-	TRBJ1-1	CASGEGGARDTEAFF	TGTGCCAGCGGGGAGGGGGGGGCGCGGGACACTGAAGCTTTCTTT
TRBV6-1	-	-	TRBJ2-3	CASFLGAGATDTQYF	TGTGCCAGCTTTCTAGGGGCAGGGGCCACAGATACGCAGTATTTT
TRBV5-1	-	TRBD1	TRBJ2-5	CASSLDREETQYF	TGCGCCAGCAGCTTAGACAGGGAAGAGACCCAGTACTTC
TRBV18	-	TRBD1	TRBJ2-7	CASSQLTGQGSYEQYF	TGTGCCAGCTCACAACTGACAGGGCAGGGCTCCTACGAGCAGTACTTC
TRBV7-9	few	TRBD2	TRBJ2-5	CASSSTGTSGQETQYF	TGTGCCAGCAGTTCCACCGGGACTAGCGGTCAAGAGACCCAGTACTTC
TRBV7-3	-	-	TRBJ1-1	CASSSIMNTEAFF	TGTGCCAGCAGCAGCATAATGAACACTGAAGCTTTCTTT
TRBV10-3	-	TRBD1	TRBJ1-2	CAISWDRDNYGYTF	TGTGCCATCAGTTGGGACAGGGATAACTATGGCTACACCTTC
TRBV2	-	TRBD2	TRBJ2-7	CASRGGSGREAYEQYF	TGTGCCAGCAGGGGGGGGTCAGGGAGAGAGGCCTACGAGCAGTACTTC